What follows describes a single T cell receptor (beta chain). Its target is unknown. This sample was included in a study of cytomegalovirus exposure and HLA in healthy donors. Turning to the study itself: A later analysis reported the same platform for the roughly 120 validation repertoires and the 500 to 700 first-cohort repertoires.

Method: immunoSEQ multiplex PCR; TCRdb's copy keeps in-frame clones and lacks some. Among about 78,000 clones listed, almost 97% were seen once. Germline loops: CDR1 SGHAT, CDR2 FQNNGV. CDR3 size: 15 residues. V was pared by 6 bases and J by 2 bases, with 15 bases between. Study conclusions and caveats: The authors confirmed in vitro that three CMV-associated chains were specific for CMV antigens.

The source of this sequence is a young man in good health and CMV-seropositive. The sequenced sample was PBMCs. The chain is built from TRBV11-2 and TRBJ2-3; tentative D call: TRBD2 (7 bases). DNA for the CDR3: TGTGCCAGCAGTTTCATCGCGGGGGCCACAGATACGCAGTATTTT. Translated: CASSFIAGATDTQYF.